What follows are 11 T cell receptor beta chains derived from one specimen sequenced in a study of blood T cell repertoires in COVID-19. Clones were sequenced by immunoSEQ multiplex PCR, and TCRdb holds only the in-frame ones, with some missing. The repertoire holds about 62,000 clones, with roughly 85% as singletons. The source material was peripheral blood. The receptors were gathered from a woman older than 75 with acute or convalescent COVID-19.

The chain links TRBV14 to TRBJ2-4, with TRBD2 identical over 10 bases. From germline, CDR1 is SGHDN and CDR2 FVKESK. Trimming at V came to 2 bases and at J to 4 bases, leaving 2 bases not matched to a gene. This CDR3 has 15 amino acids. CDR3 coding DNA: TGTGCCAGCAGCCAACTAGCGGGGGCAAAAAACATTCAGTACTTC. It codes for CASSQLAGAKNIQYF.

The CDR3 loop is CASSLKGGMNTEAFF. The CDR3 DNA follows: TGTGCCAGCAGCTTAAAAGGGGGCATGAACACTGAAGCTTTCTTT. J is TRBJ1-1 and V is TRBV7-6; the match to TRBD1 covers 7 bases. The J segment lost 0 bases and the V segment lost 2 bases, leaving 3 bases of the junction unmatched. CDR1 and CDR2 (germline): SGHVS, FNYEAQ. The CDR3 is 15 amino acids.

The rearrangement joins TRBV2 to TRBJ1-4, with 7 bases lining up with TRBD1. The CDR3 consists of 15 residues. With 6 bases clipped from V and 2 bases from J, the junction kept 6 bases outside the gene matches. CDR1 SNHLY and CDR2 FYNNEI come from the germline V gene. The CDR3 DNA sequence: TGTGCCAGCAGATCAGGGGGATACACTAATGAAAAACTGTTTTTT. Its translation is CASRSGGYTNEKLFF.

The table lists this clone with a count of one. The chain has TRBV5-1 and TRBJ2-1, with D possibly TRBD2 on 5 matching bases. CDR3 size: 14 residues. The V and J ends lost 1 base and 6 bases respectively, with 11 bases between them. CDR1 and CDR2 from the germline V gene are SGHRS and YFSETQ. The CDR3: CASSLPGDGNEQFF. The CDR3 DNA follows: TGCGCCAGCAGCTTGCCCGGGGATGGCAATGAGCAGTTCTTC. The whole variable domain, filled in from reference TRBV5-1 and TRBJ2-1, reads KAGVTQTPRYLIKTRGQQVTLSCSPISGHRSVSWYQQTPGQGLQFLFEYFSETQRNKGNFPGRFSGRQFSNSRSEMNVSTLELGDSALYLCASSLPGDGNEQFFGPGTRLTVL.

The rearrangement uses TRBV25-1 and TRBJ2-7, with TRBD1 as a possible D gene (6 bases). The V and J ends lost 4 bases and 3 bases respectively, with 13 bases between them. Germline CDR1 reads MGHDK; CDR2 reads SYGVNS. The CDR3 extends over 14 amino acids. CDR3: CASSVRQAHYEQYF. The CDR3 nucleotides are TGTGCCAGCAGTGTACGACAGGCGCACTACGAGCAGTACTTC.

This sequence joins TRBV5-1 and TRBJ2-6; D is unresolved. V was trimmed by 3 bases and J by 5 bases, leaving 6 bases between them. The CDR3 length is 13 residues. Germline-derived CDR1 and CDR2 are SGHRS and YFSETQ. The CDR3 spells CASSWLRANVLTF. CDR3 nucleotide sequence: TGCGCCAGCAGCTGGCTTAGGGCCAACGTCCTGACTTTC.

This chain links TRBV27 with TRBJ1-2, with a possible D match to TRBD1 (6 bases). Germline V gene lookup returns CDR1 MNHEY and CDR2 SMNVEV (reference sequence). V lost 1 base and J 2 bases, leaving 8 bases between the germline ends. This CDR3 has 14 residues. The CDR3 loop reads CASSLFGQNYGYTF. The CDR3 DNA follows: TGTGCCAGCAGTTTATTTGGACAGAACTATGGCTACACCTTC.

The chain links TRBV2 to TRBJ1-2, with 12 bases fitting TRBD1. This CDR3 is 16 amino acids long. V shed 5 bases and J 6 bases; nucleotides not matched to a gene: 10. Germline CDR1 is SNHLY and CDR2 is FYNNEI. The CDR3 region has the DNA TGTGCCAGCAGTATAACCGGGACAGGGGGCATGAATGGCTACACCTTC. This codes for CASSITGTGGMNGYTF.

V is TRBV24-1 and J is TRBJ2-3; 13 nucleotides line up with TRBD2. The germline gives CDR1 KGHDR, CDR2 SFDVKD. After removal of 4 bases from V and 0 bases from J, the junction contained 6 bases not matched to a gene. This CDR3 is built from 18 residues. This chain's CDR3 is CATSDPGTSGTSTDTQYF. DNA for the CDR3: TGTGCCACCAGTGACCCCGGGACTAGCGGGACCAGCACAGATACGCAGTATTTT.

The chain employs TRBV3-1 (or the pseudogene TRBV3-2) and TRBJ1-1, with 9 bases that match TRBD1. V gave up 3 bases and J gave up 1 base; unmatched junction bases: 6. CDR1 is LGHDT and CDR2 is YNNKEL in the germline V gene (reference sequence). CDR3 length: 16 amino acids. CDR3 in DNA: TGTGCCAGCAGCCAGGGACAGGGCGGAGGGAACACTGAAGCTTTCTTT. It encodes CASSQGQGGGNTEAFF.

The chain employs TRBV7-8 and TRBJ1-2, with 8 bases aligning to TRBD1. Germline V lookup: CDR1 SGHVS, CDR2 FQNEAQ. This CDR3 has 16 residues. J gave up 8 bases and V 5 bases, and 16 bases lay outside the gene matches. This CDR3 reads CASSPKDRASPYGYTF. In DNA, the CDR3 is TGTGCCAGCAGCCCTAAGGACAGGGCATCACCATACGGCTACACCTTC.